The 3 T cell receptor beta chains presented below share a single source sample, sequenced in a study of T-cell reconstitution after alpha-beta-depleted transplantation in children. For TCRbeta, the library was prepared with unique molecular identifiers. TCRdb re-derived calls from the PCR reads in MiXCR, one entry per CDR3 protein. Of a few hundred thousand distinct CDR3 sequences in the sample, about an eighth are singletons; the top ten hold about 5.6%. Specimen: PBMCs from the stem cell graft donor, collected from the stem cell graft. The receptors were gathered from a human donor who donated a stem cell graft to a child with combined immunodeficiency.

This clonotype came up many times. This chain links TRBV6-5 with TRBJ2-2, with D uncertain. The ends were cut back, 3 bases at V and 1 base at J, with 9 bases in the middle. CDR3 length: 15 residues. Germline CDR1 reads MNHEY; CDR2 reads SVGAGI. CDR3: CASSYVQRNTGELFF. In DNA form, the CDR3 reads TGTGCCAGCAGTTATGTACAGAGGAACACCGGGGAGCTGTTTTTT.

V usage is TRBV28 and J usage is TRBJ2-3; no reliable D call. This CDR3 has 13 amino acids. V was shortened by 7 bases and J by 6 bases, with 14 bases between the two germline ends. Germline V lookup: CDR1 MDHEN, CDR2 SYDVKM. The CDR3 region is CASKTLVGDTQYF. The CDR3 nucleotides read TGTGCCAGCAAGACTTTAGTGGGCGATACGCAGTATTTT.

V and J are TRBV7-7 and TRBJ2-2; tentative D call: TRBD2 (5 bases). V was cut by 1 base and J by 2 bases, with 14 bases left in between. In germline, CDR1 is SSHAT, CDR2 FNYEAQ (reference sequence). This CDR3 has 17 amino acids. The CDR3 nucleotides are TGTGCCAGCAGCTTAGGGCCGGGCGGGCTCAACACCGGGGAGCTGTTTTTT. Translation: CASSLGPGGLNTGELFF.